This record concerns one T cell receptor (beta chain) sequence. The antigen it binds to is not known. No qualities accompany the bases; no much larger clone lies one base away. The immunoSEQ Assay, a bias-controlled multiplex PCR, was used to amplify TCRbeta CDR3 regions from genomic DNA. The authors' analysis ran thus. Within the assay, amplification of reference gene primers was used to estimate how many nucleated cells each sample contained. Sequence reads were collapsed and filtered to measure the absolute abundance of every unique TCRbeta CDR3 rearrangement. Productive Simpson clonality was computed per sample as the square root of Simpson's diversity index over productive rearrangements. Drawn from immuneACCESS, this table holds only the in-frame rearrangements with V and J called that TCRdb kept. Clones are partly lost; checked studies trace under half to an unresolved V gene and leave the rest unexplained. V and J calls and clone size come straight from that table; D and trimming were deduced from the DNA. Present in this sample are roughly 170,000 clones, roughly 79% of which were seen just once. Of the sample, less than 30% falls within the top ten clones.

The data originate from a study of blood T cell repertoires in COVID-19 (dated by TCRdb to 2018 to 2021). In the study overall: Samples covering the acute and convalescent phases of COVID-19 were provided by collaborators in the United States, Italy and Spain. The material from the prospective study consisted of cDNA or gDNA derived from T cells, B-cell-depleted T cells, or PBMCs. The dataset comprised deeply sampled blood TCRbeta repertoires from subjects exposed to, actively infected with, or recovered from COVID-19. The repertoires were released in a freely available public database intended as a resource for research on the immune response to SARS-CoV-2. The samples were drawn from the first 160 participants of the ongoing ImmuneRACE study and from 1,254 subjects provided by 6 global collaborators. Sample metadata almost always included a de-identified subject ID, COVID-19 status, age in years and sex. HLA class I and class II types, where available, came from metadata supplied by the sample provider rather than from assay-based typing. Broad study findings and their caveats: The quantity of clinical and demographic metadata differed by source and by participant and was supplied without curation.

The collaborating institutions used their own protocols to collect whole blood in K2EDTA tubes. Collaborator samples were shipped for TCRbeta analysis as frozen whole blood, isolated PBMCs, or DNA extracted from either sample type. CDR1 and CDR2, per the germline V gene, are MGHRA and YSYEKL. Between the V and J ends, shortened by 3 bases and 4 bases respectively, the junction contains 13 bases. From cysteine to phenylalanine, the CDR3 is 15 amino acids long. Just CDR3 DNA is preserved here, 45 bases in frame from base 1. The clonotype comes from a woman in her sixties or seventies with acute or convalescent COVID-19. The chain links TRBV4-1 with TRBJ1-3; a weak D assignment points to TRBD1 (5 bases agree). Specimen: peripheral blood. The nucleotide sequence reads as follows: TGCGCCAGCAGCCAGACCCCAGGGTCCGGAAACACCATATATTTT. Protein translation: CASSQTPGSGNTIYF.